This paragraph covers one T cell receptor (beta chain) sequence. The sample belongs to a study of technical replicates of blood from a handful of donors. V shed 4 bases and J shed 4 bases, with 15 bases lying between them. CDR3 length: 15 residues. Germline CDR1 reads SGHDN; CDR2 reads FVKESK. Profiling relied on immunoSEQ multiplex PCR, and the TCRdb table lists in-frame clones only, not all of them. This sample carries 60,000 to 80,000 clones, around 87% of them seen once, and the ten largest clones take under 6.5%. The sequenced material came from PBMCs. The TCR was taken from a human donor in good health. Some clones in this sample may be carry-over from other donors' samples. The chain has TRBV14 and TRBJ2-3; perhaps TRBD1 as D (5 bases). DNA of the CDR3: TGTGCCAGCAGCCGATATTCCCAGGGCGCAGATACGCAGTATTTT. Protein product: CASSRYSQGADTQYF.